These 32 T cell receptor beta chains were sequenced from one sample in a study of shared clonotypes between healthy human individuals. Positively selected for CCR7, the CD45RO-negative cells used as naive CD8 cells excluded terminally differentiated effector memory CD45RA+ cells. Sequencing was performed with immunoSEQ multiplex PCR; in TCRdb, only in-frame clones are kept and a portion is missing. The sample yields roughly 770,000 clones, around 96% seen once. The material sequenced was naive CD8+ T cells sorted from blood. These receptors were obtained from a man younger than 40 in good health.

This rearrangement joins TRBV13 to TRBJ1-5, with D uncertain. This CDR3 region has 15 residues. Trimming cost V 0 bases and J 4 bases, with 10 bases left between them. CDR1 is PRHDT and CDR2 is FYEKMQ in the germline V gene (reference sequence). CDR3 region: CASSLGGATNQPQHF. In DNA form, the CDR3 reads TGTGCCAGCAGCTTAGGGGGAGCTACAAATCAGCCCCAGCATTTT. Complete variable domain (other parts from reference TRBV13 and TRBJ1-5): AAGVIQSPRHLIKEKRETATLKCYPIPRHDTVYWYQQGPGQDPQFLISFYEKMQSDKGSIPDRFSAQQFSDYHSELNMSSLELGDSALYFCASSLGGATNQPQHFGDGTRLSIL.

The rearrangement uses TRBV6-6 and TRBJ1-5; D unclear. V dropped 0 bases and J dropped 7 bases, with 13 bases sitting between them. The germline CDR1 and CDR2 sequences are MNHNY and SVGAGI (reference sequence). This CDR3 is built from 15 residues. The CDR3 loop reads CASSYSEGAGQPQHF. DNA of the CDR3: TGTGCCAGCAGTTACTCCGAGGGCGCAGGACAGCCCCAGCATTTT.

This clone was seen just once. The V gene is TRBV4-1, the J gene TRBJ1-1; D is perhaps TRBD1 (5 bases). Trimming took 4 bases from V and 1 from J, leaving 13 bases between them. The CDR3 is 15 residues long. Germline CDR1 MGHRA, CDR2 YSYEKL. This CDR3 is CASSLSMGQNTEAFF. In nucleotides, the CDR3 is TGCGCCAGCAGCCTATCTATGGGGCAGAACACTGAAGCTTTCTTT.

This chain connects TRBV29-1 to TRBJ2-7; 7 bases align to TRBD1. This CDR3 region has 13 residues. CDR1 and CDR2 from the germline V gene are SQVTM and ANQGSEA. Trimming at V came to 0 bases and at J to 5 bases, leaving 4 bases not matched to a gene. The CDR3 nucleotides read TGCAGCGTTGAAGATGGGGACAGCAACGAGCAGTACTTC. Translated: CSVEDGDSNEQYF.

CDR3 sequence (DNA): TGCGCCAGCAGCTTGCCCCTCAGGGACGAGCAGTACTTC. Its translation: CASSLPLRDEQYF. This chain joins TRBV5-1 and TRBJ2-7, with a tentative D call TRBD1 (5 bases). This CDR3 has 13 residues. The V end was cut by 1 base, the J end by 5 bases, with 10 bases between. Germline loops: CDR1 SGHRS, CDR2 YFSETQ.

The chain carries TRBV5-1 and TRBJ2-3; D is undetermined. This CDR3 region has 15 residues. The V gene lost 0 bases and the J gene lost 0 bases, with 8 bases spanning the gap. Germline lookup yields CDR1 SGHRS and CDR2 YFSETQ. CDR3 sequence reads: CASSLAAASTDTQYF. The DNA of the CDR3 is TGCGCCAGCAGCTTGGCGGCTGCTAGCACAGATACGCAGTATTTT.

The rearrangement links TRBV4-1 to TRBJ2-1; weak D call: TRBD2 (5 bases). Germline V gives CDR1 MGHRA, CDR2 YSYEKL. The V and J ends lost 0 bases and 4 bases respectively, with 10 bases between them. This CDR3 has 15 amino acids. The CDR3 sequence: CASSQDPGIYNEQFF. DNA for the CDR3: TGCGCCAGCAGCCAAGATCCCGGGATATACAATGAGCAGTTCTTC.

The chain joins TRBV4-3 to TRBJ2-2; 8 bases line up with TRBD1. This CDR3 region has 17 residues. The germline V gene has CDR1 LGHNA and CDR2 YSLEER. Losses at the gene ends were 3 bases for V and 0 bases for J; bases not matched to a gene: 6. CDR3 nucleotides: TGCGCCAGCAGCCAGGATTACAGGGGGACGAACACCGGGGAGCTGTTTTTT. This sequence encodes CASSQDYRGTNTGELFF.

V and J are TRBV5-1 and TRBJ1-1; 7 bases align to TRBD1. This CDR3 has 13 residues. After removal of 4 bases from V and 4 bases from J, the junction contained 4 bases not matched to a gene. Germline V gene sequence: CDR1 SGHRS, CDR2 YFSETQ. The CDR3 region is CASSSWDSTEAFF. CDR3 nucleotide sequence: TGCGCCAGCAGCAGTTGGGACAGCACTGAAGCTTTCTTT.

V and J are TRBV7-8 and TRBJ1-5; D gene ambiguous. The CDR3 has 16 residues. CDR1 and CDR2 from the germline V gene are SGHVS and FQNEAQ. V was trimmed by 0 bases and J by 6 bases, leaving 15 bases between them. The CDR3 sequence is CASSLATAPESQPQHF. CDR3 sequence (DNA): TGTGCCAGCAGCTTAGCGACGGCCCCCGAGAGTCAGCCCCAGCATTTT.

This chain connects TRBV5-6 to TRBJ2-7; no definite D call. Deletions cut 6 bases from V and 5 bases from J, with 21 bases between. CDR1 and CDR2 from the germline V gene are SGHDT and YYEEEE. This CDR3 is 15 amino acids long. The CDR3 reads CASTHFSYRLDEQYF. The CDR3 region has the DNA TGTGCCAGCACCCACTTCTCGTACCGGCTCGACGAGCAGTACTTC.

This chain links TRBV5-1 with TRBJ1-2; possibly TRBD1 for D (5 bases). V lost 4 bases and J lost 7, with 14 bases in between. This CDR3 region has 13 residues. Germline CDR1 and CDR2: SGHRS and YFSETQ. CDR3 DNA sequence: TGCGCCAGCAGCCCGTGGGACGGATTTGGCTACACCTTC. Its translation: CASSPWDGFGYTF.

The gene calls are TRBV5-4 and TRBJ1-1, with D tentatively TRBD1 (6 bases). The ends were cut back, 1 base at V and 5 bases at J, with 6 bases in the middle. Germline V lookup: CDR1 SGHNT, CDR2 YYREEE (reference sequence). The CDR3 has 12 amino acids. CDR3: CASSLQGTEAFF. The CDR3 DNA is TGTGCCAGCAGCTTGCAGGGGACTGAAGCTTTCTTT.

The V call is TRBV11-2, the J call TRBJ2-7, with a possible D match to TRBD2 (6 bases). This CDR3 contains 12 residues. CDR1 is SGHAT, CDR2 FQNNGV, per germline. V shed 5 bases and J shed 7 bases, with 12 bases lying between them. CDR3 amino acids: CASSHLRGEQYF. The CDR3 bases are TGTGCCAGCAGCCACCTACGGGGGGAGCAGTACTTC.

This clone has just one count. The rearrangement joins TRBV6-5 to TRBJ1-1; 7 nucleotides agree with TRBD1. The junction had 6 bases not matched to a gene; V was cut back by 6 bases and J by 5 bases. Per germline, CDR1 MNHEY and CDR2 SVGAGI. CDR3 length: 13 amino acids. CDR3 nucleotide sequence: TGTGCCAGCAGCCGGACAGGTCAGACTGAAGCTTTCTTT. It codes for CASSRTGQTEAFF.

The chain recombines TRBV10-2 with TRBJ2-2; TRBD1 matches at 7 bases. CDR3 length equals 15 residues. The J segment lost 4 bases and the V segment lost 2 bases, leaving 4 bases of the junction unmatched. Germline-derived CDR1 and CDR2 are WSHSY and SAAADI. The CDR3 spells CASSERTGLTGELFF. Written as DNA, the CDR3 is TGCGCCAGCAGTGAGAGGACAGGACTCACCGGGGAGCTGTTTTTT.

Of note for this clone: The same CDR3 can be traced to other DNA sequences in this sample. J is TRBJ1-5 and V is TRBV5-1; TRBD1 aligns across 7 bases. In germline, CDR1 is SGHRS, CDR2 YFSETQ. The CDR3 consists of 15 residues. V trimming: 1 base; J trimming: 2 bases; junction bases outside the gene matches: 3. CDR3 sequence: CASSLTGVGNQPQHF. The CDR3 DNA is TGCGCCAGCAGCTTGACAGGGGTTGGCAATCAGCCCCAGCATTTT.

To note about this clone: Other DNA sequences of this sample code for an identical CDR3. CDR3 protein: CASSSGLAANEQFF. The CDR3 DNA reads TGCGCCAGCAGCTCCGGACTAGCGGCTAATGAGCAGTTCTTC. The chain couples TRBV5-1 to TRBJ2-1; TRBD2 matches at 10 bases. Trimming removed 3 bases from V and 7 bases from J; junction bases left unmatched: 4. There are 14 residues in the CDR3. The germline V gene has CDR1 SGHRS and CDR2 YFSETQ. The full variable domain, rest sourced from reference TRBV5-1 and TRBJ2-1, is KAGVTQTPRYLIKTRGQQVTLSCSPISGHRSVSWYQQTPGQGLQFLFEYFSETQRNKGNFPGRFSGRQFSNSRSEMNVSTLELGDSALYLCASSSGLAANEQFFGPGTRLTVL.

The CDR3 loop is CASRRAQPRETQYF. The CDR3 nucleotides are TGTGCCAGCAGAAGAGCACAGCCTAGAGAGACCCAGTACTTC. The chain combines TRBV27 with TRBJ2-5; D is undetermined. The germline gives CDR1 MNHEY, CDR2 SMNVEV (reference sequence). V was shortened by 6 bases and J by 4 bases, with 15 bases between the two germline ends. The CDR3 is 14 residues long.

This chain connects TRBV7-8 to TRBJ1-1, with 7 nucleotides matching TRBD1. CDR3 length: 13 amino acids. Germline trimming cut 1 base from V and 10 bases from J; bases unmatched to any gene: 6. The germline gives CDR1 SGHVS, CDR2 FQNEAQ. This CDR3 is CASSLGGGRGAFF. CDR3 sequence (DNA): TGTGCCAGCAGCTTAGGAGGGGGCAGGGGAGCTTTCTTT.

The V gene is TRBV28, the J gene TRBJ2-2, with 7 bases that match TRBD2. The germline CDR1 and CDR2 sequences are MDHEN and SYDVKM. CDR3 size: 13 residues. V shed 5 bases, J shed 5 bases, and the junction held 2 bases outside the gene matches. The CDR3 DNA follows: TGTGCCAGCAGTGCGGGAGTTACCGGGGAGCTGTTTTTT. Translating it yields CASSAGVTGELFF.

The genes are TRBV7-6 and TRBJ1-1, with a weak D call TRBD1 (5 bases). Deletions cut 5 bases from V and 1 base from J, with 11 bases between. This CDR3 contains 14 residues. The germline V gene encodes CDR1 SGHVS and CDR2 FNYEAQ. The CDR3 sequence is CASSVGTTNTEAFF. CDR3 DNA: TGTGCCAGCAGCGTAGGGACTACGAACACTGAAGCTTTCTTT.

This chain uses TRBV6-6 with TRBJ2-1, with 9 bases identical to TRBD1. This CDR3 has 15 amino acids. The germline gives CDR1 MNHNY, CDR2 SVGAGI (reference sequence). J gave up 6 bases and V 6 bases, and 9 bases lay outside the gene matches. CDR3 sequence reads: CASSLRGQGGNEQFF. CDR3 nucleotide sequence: TGTGCCAGCAGCCTTCGGGGACAGGGTGGCAATGAGCAGTTCTTC.

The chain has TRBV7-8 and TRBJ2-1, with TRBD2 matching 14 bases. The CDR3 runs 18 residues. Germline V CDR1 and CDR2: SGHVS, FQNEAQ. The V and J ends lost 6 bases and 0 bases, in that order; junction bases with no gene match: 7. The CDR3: CASSKGLAGGSSYNEQFF. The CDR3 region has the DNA TGTGCCAGCAGTAAAGGACTAGCGGGAGGCAGCTCCTACAATGAGCAGTTCTTC.

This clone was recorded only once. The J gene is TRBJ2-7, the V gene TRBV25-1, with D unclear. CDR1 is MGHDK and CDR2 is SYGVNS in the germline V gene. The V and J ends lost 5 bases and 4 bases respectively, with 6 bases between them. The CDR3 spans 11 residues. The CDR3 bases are TGTGCCAGCAGTCAGGATTACGAGCAGTACTTC. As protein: CASSQDYEQYF.

The CDR3 reads CASSPVRDRDNEQYF. CDR3 in DNA: TGTGCCAGCTCACCAGTTCGGGACAGGGACAACGAGCAGTACTTC. The genes are TRBV18 and TRBJ2-7, with 9 bases that match TRBD1. The CDR3 loop spans 15 amino acids. V was clipped by 2 bases and J by 5 bases; unmatched bases: 7. CDR1 is KGHSH, CDR2 LQKENI, per germline.

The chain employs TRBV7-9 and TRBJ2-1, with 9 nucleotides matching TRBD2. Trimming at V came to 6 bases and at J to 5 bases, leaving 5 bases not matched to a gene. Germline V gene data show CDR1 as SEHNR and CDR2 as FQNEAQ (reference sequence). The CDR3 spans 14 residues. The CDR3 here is CASRPAGGNNEQFF. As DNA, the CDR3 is TGTGCCAGCAGACCAGCGGGAGGTAACAATGAGCAGTTCTTC.

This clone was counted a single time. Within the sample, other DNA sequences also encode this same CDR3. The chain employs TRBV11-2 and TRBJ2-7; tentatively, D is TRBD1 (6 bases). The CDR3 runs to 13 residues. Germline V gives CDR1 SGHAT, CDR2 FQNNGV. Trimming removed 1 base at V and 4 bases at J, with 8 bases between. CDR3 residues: CASSLGTEYEQYF. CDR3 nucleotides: TGTGCCAGCAGCTTAGGGACAGAGTACGAGCAGTACTTC.

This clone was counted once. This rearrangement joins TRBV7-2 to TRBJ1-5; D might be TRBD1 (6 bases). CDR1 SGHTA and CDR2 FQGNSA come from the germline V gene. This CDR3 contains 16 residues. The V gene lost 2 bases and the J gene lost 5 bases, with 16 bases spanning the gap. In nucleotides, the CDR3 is TGTGCCAGCAGCTTAAGGTGGGCAGAGGGGGATCAGCCCCAGCATTTT. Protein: CASSLRWAEGDQPQHF.

The DNA for the CDR3 is TGTGCCAGCAGTTTGGAAACGGATGGCACTGAAGCTTTCTTT. This gives the protein CASSLETDGTEAFF. V and J are TRBV28 and TRBJ1-1; D gene unclear. With 3 bases removed from V and 4 bases from J, the gap between germline ends came to 12 bases. The germline CDR1 and CDR2 sequences are MDHEN and SYDVKM. The CDR3 runs to 14 residues.

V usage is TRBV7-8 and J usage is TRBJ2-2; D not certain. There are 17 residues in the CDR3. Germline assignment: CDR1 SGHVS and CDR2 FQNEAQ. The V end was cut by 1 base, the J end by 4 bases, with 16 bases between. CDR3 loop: CASSLGQPRPTTGELFF. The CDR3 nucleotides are TGTGCCAGCAGCTTAGGACAACCACGTCCCACCACCGGGGAGCTGTTTTTT. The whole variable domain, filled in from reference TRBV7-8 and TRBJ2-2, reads GAGVSQSPRYKVAKRGQDVALRCDPISGHVSLFWYQQALGQGPEFLTYFQNEAQLDKSGLPSDRFFAERPEGSVSTLKIQRTQQEDSAVYLCASSLGQPRPTTGELFFGEGSRLTVL.

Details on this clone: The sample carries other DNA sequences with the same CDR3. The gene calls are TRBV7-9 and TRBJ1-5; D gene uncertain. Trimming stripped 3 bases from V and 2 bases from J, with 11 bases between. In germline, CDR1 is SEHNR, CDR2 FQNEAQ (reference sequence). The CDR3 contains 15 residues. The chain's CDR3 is CASSLAGEGNQPQHF. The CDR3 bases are TGTGCCAGCAGCTTGGCCGGGGAGGGCAATCAGCCCCAGCATTTT. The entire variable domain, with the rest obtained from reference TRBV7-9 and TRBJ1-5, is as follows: DTGVSQNPRHKITKRGQNVTFRCDPISEHNRLYWYRQTLGQGPEFLTYFQNEAQLEKSRLLSDRFSAERPKGSFSTLEIQRTEQGDSAMYLCASSLAGEGNQPQHFGDGTRLSIL.